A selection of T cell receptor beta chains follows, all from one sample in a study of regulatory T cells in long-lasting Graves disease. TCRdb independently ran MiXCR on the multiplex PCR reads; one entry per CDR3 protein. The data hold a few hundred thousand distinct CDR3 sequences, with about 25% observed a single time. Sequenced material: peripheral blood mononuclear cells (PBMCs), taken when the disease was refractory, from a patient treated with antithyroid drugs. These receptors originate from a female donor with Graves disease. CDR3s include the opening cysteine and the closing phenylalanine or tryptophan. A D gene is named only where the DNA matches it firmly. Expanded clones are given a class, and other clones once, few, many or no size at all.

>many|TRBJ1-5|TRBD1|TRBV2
TGTGCCAGCAGTGAATTGGGACAGGGTTCCACTCAGCCCCAGCATTTT
CASSELGQGSTQPQHF
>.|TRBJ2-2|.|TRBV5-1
TGCGCCAGCAGCCTATCGCATGGGCGCGGTACCGGGGAGCTGTTTTTT
CASSLSHGRGTGELFF
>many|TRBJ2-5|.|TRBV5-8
TGTGCCAGCACCGAACGGGTACAAGAGACCCAGTACTTC
CASTERVQETQYF
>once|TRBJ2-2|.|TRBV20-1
TGCAGTGCTAGGAGGGGACAGAACACCGGGGAGCTGTTTTTT
CSARRGQNTGELFF
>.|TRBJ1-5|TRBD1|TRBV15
TGTGCCACCAGCAGAGATGGGGAGAACAGGGGATACAGCCAGCCCCAGCATTTT
CATSRDGENRGYSQPQHF
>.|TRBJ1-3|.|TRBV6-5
TGTGCCAGCAGTTACTCGCGAAGAGGGCTCTCTGGAAACACCATATATTTT
CASSYSRRGLSGNTIYF
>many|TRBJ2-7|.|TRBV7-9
TGTGCCAGCAGCTTACCAGTCAGGGCCTACGAGCAGTACTTC
CASSLPVRAYEQYF
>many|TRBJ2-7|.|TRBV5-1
TGCGCCAGCAGCTTGGGAGGTTCCCGGGCGTACGAGCAGTACTTC
CASSLGGSRAYEQYF
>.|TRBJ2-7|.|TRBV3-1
TGTGCCAGCAGCCAAGCCTTAGGGGGATCCTACGAGCAGTACTTC
CASSQALGGSYEQYF
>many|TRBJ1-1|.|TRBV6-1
TGTGCCAGCAGTGAAGTGGGGGTAGGCACTGAAGCTTTCTTT
CASSEVGVGTEAFF
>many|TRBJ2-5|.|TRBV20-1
TGCAGTGCTAGGGGGGCCGCGGGAGCCCAGTACTTC
CSARGAAGAQYF
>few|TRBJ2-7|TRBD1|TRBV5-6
TGTGCCAGCAGCTCGGGGACAGGGGACCTCCCCTACGAGCAGTACTTC
CASSSGTGDLPYEQYF
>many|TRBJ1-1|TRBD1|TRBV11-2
TGTGCCAGCAGTCCTGGGACAGAGTGGTCCACTGAAGCTTTCTTT
CASSPGTEWSTEAFF
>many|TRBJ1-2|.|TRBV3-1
TGTGCCAGCAGCCAAGACCCGATGATACTTAACTATGGCTACACCTTC
CASSQDPMILNYGYTF
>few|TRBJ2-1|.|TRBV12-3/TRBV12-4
TGTGCCAGCAGAACAGGGGACTACCACAATGAGCAGTTCTTC
CASRTGDYHNEQFF
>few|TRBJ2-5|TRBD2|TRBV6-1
TGTGCCAGCACCGGACTAGTGCGAGAGACCCAGTACTTC
CASTGLVRETQYF
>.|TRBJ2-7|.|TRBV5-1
TGCGCCAGCAGCTTGGCAGGATTCTACGAGCAGTACTTC
CASSLAGFYEQYF
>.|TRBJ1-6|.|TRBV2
TGTGCCAGCGACCCCGGTCGGGGTGGCTCCTATAATTCACCCCTCCACTTT
CASDPGRGGSYNSPLHF
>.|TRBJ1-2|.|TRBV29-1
TGCAGCGTGGACGGGGTGGCAGGCGCCTCCTATGGCTACACCTTC
CSVDGVAGASYGYTF
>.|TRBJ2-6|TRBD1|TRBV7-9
TGTGCCAGCAGCCCCAGAATTACAGGGGCCCGCTCTGGGGCCAACGTCCTGACTTTC
CASSPRITGARSGANVLTF
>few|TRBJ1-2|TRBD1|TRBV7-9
TGTGCCAGCAGCTTACCGGGACAGGCGTTCTATGGCTACACCTTC
CASSLPGQAFYGYTF
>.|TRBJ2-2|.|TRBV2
TGTGCCAGCAGCCCCAAGGGGAGACGGTGGGGCACCGGGGAGCTGTTTTTT
CASSPKGRRWGTGELFF
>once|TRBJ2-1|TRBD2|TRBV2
TGTGCCAGCGGAAGACTAGCGGGAGGCCGAGGCAATGAGCAGTTCTTC
CASGRLAGGRGNEQFF
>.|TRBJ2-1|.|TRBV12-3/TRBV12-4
TGTGCCAGCAGTCCATTTAGGGACCTCAATGAGCAGTTCTTC
CASSPFRDLNEQFF
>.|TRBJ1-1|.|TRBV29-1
TGCAGCGTTGAAGGGGGGGTTTGGGGTACGGCTTTCTTT
CSVEGGVWGTAFF
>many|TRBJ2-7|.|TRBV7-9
TGTGCCAGCAGCTTAGCGTCGCCACCCTACGAGCAGTACTTC
CASSLASPPYEQYF
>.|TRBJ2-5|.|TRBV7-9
TGTGCCAGCAGCATCCTAGGTTCGAGGAAAGAGGGGCAAGAGACCCAGTACTTC
CASSILGSRKEGQETQYF
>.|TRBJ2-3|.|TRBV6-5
TGTGCCAGCAGTTACATCTGGCGGAGCACAGATACGCAGTATTTT
CASSYIWRSTDTQYF
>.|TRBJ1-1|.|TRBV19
TGTGCCAGTAGTGGGCAGGTTGGCGGCACTGAAGCTTTCTTT
CASSGQVGGTEAFF
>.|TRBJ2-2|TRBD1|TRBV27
TGTGCCAGCACGGACAGGGCTTTCGCGAACACCGGGGAGCTGTTTTTT
CASTDRAFANTGELFF
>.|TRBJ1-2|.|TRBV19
TGTGCCAGTAGACCAAGCCCCACCAACTATGGCTACACCTTC
CASRPSPTNYGYTF
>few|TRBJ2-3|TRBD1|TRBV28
TGTGCCAGCAGTACCCGGGACAGGGGAACAGATACGCAGTATTTT
CASSTRDRGTDTQYF
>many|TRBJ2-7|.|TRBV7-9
TGTGCCAGCAGCTTCGACGGGGGTACTAGGACCTACGAGCAGTACTTC
CASSFDGGTRTYEQYF
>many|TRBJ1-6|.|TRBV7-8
TGTGCCAGCAGCTTAGTGGCAGGGGAGACACCCCTCCACTTT
CASSLVAGETPLHF
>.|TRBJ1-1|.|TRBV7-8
TGTGCCAGCAGCCCCAATACTGGAGTAGTCACTGAAGCTTTCTTT
CASSPNTGVVTEAFF
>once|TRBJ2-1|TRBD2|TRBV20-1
TGCAGTGCTAGGTTGACTAGCGGGAGTAAGCAGTTCTTC
CSARLTSGSKQFF
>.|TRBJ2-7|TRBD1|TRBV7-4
TGTGCCAGCAGCTTAGTAGTGGGACAGGGGCAGTACTTC
CASSLVVGQGQYF
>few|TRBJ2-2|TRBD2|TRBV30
TGTGCCTGGAGTAATAGCGGGAGGATTACTGGGGAGCTGTTTTTT
CAWSNSGRITGELFF
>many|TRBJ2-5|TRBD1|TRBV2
TGTGCCAGCAGTGGGGACAGGGTCGGGACCCAGTACTTC
CASSGDRVGTQYF
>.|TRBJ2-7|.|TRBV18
TGTGCCAGCTCACTTCAGACATACGAGCAGTACTTC
CASSLQTYEQYF
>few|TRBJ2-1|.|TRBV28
TGTGCCAGCAGTTCCGTAGACGGGAGAGACAATGAGCAGTTCTTC
CASSSVDGRDNEQFF
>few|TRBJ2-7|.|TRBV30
TGTGCCTGGAGTAAGATCTCCTACGAGCAGTACTTC
CAWSKISYEQYF
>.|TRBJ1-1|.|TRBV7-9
TGTGCCAGCAGCTTATTACTGCCCCACGGCACTGAAGCTTTCTTT
CASSLLLPHGTEAFF
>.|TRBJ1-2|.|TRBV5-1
TGCGCCAGCAGCAACGGGGGACCAGGGACTTCTGGAGGCTATGGCTACACCTTC
CASSNGGPGTSGGYGYTF
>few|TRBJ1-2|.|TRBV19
TGTGCCAGTAGTATCCCGGGAGGCTACACCTTC
CASSIPGGYTF
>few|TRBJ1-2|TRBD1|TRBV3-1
TGTGCCAGCAGCCAAGCCGGGACAGAACTTTATGGCTACACCTTC
CASSQAGTELYGYTF